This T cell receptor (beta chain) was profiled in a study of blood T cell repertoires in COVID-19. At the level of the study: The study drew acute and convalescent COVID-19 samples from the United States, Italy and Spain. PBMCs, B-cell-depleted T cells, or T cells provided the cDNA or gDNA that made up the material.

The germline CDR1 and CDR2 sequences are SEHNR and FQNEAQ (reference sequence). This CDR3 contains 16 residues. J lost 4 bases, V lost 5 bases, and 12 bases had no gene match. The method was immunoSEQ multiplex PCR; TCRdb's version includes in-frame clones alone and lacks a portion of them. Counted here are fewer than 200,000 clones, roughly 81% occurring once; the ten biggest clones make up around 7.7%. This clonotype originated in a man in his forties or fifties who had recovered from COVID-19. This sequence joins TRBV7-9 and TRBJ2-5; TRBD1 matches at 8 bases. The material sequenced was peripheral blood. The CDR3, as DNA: TGTGCCAGCAGCACGGACAGGGCCCCCGGCGGAGAGACCCAGTACTTC. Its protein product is CASSTDRAPGGETQYF. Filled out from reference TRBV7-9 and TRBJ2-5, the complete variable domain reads DTGVSQNPRHKITKRGQNVTFRCDPISEHNRLYWYRQTLGQGPEFLTYFQNEAQLEKSRLLSDRFSAERPKGSFSTLEIQRTEQGDSAMYLCASSTDRAPGGETQYFGPGTRLLVL.